The 26 T cell receptor beta chains reported below all come from one sample, sequenced in a study of blood T cells in healthy people across ages. Alongside a J-beta primer mix, a sample-barcoded 5' primer served in a second PCR lasting about 7 to 12 cycles. One entry per CDR3 protein, called by TCRdb with MiXCR from the 5' RACE reads. The sample contains around 700,000 distinct CDR3 sequences, roughly 25% of which appear only once. The data also belong to a second study, concerning T cells of mothers and their children.

Material for sequencing was blood. These receptors all stem from a boy younger than 18 in good health.

Ten or more counts support this clonotype. J is TRBJ2-4 and V is TRBV29-1, with 7 positions matching TRBD2. Germline CDR1 is SQVTM and CDR2 is ANQGSEA. CDR3 length equals 14 residues. V lost 4 bases to trimming and J lost 6 bases; unmatched junction nucleotides: 9. CDR3 amino acids: CSVVGEGQGNIQYF. The CDR3 nucleotides are TGCAGCGTTGTGGGGGAGGGGCAGGGAAACATTCAGTACTTC.

The CDR3 DNA reads as TGTGCCAGCAGTCAGACAGGGGCGGGTCTTAACGAGCAGTACTTC. It is translated as CASSQTGAGLNEQYF. This sequence joins TRBV6-2 or TRBV6-3 and TRBJ2-7, with 8 bases that match TRBD1. The CDR3 is 15 amino acids. V shed 5 bases, J shed 5 bases, and the junction held 11 bases outside the gene matches. CDR1 is MNHEY and CDR2 is SVGEGT in the germline V gene.

This clonotype was seen only a few times. The chain is built from TRBV10-3 and TRBJ2-7, with 8 nucleotides matching TRBD1. Germline V gene sequence: CDR1 ENHRY, CDR2 SYGVKD. J was trimmed by 6 bases and V by 6 bases; bases with no gene match: 1. This CDR3 spans 11 amino acids. DNA for the CDR3: TGTGCCATCAGACAGGGGGTCGAGCAGTACTTC. Its protein is CAIRQGVEQYF.

This clonotype was seen just once. The chain has TRBV6-1 and TRBJ2-7; possibly TRBD2 for D (6 bases). The length of the CDR3 is 15 residues. From germline, CDR1 is MNHNS and CDR2 SASEGT. V shed 4 bases and J shed 0 bases, with 13 bases lying between them. The CDR3 sequence is CASSGWGRSSYEQYF. DNA of the CDR3: TGTGCCAGCAGTGGATGGGGGAGGAGCTCCTACGAGCAGTACTTC.

The CDR3 bases are TGTGCCACCAGCACTAAAGGGGGACTAGCGGGATACGAGCAGTACTTC. This codes for CATSTKGGLAGYEQYF. J is TRBJ2-7 and V is TRBV15; 13 nucleotides align to TRBD2. V was pared by 4 bases and J by 4 bases, with 7 bases of the junction left unmatched. CDR3 length: 16 residues. The V gene's germline CDR1 is LNHNV and CDR2 YYDKDF (reference sequence).

The V call is TRBV20-1, the J call TRBJ2-5, with TRBD1 identical over 7 bases. Germline V gives CDR1 DFQATT, CDR2 SNEGSKA (reference sequence). The CDR3 is made up of 12 amino acids. Germline trimming cut 6 bases from V and 4 bases from J; bases unmatched to any gene: 5. Here the CDR3 DNA reads TGCAGTGCAAGCACAGGGGCAGAGACCCAGTACTTC. It yields the protein CSASTGAETQYF.

This clonotype was seen a handful of times. This chain links TRBV29-1 with TRBJ1-1; a weak D match, TRBD1 (5 bases). From germline, CDR1 is SQVTM and CDR2 ANQGSEA. V was shortened by 5 bases and J by 0 bases, with 13 bases between the two germline ends. The CDR3 is 14 amino acids. This chain's CDR3 is CSVSTEPMNTEAFF. The CDR3 DNA reads TGCAGCGTTTCGACAGAACCCATGAACACTGAAGCTTTCTTT.

V gene TRBV12-3 or TRBV12-4 combines with J gene TRBJ1-4; D ambiguous. V was pared by 3 bases and J by 4 bases, with 3 bases between. CDR3 length equals 12 residues. The CDR3 protein is CASSFNNEKLFF. CDR3 coding DNA: TGTGCCAGCAGTTTTAATAATGAAAAACTGTTTTTT.

This clonotype was seen a few times. V is TRBV29-1 and J is TRBJ2-3, with TRBD1 matching 12 bases. From germline, CDR1 is SQVTM and CDR2 ANQGSEA. V was pared by 7 bases and J by 6 bases, with 2 bases of the junction left unmatched. The CDR3 contains 12 residues. CDR3 bases: TGCAGCGAGGGACAGGGGGCCGATACGCAGTATTTT. This translates into CSEGQGADTQYF.

The chain carries TRBV20-1 and TRBJ2-5, with 7 nucleotides matching TRBD2. This CDR3 is 15 amino acids long. The germline CDR1 and CDR2 sequences are DFQATT and SNEGSKA (reference sequence). The V and J ends lost 5 bases and 3 bases, in that order; junction bases with no gene match: 12. CDR3 DNA sequence: TGCAGTGCTGGTAGCCGGGGGGACTTAAAAGAGACCCAGTACTTC. Its protein is CSAGSRGDLKETQYF.

The rearrangement uses TRBV12-3 or TRBV12-4 and TRBJ1-2, with D perhaps matching TRBD1 (6 bases). The V and J ends lost 7 bases and 8 bases respectively, with 20 bases between them. The CDR3 sequence is 14 residues long. For the CDR3, the DNA is TGTGCCAGCAAGGGGACAATTCGGGGAATGGGCTACACCTTC. Translation: CASKGTIRGMGYTF.

This clonotype was counted a few times. The gene calls are TRBV20-1 and TRBJ2-3, with TRBD2 matching over 7 bases. The CDR3 spans 14 residues. V lost 1 base to trimming and J lost 2 bases; unmatched junction nucleotides: 3. Germline CDR1 reads DFQATT; CDR2 reads SNEGSKA (reference sequence). The CDR3 spells CSARALADTDTQYF. The DNA for the CDR3 is TGCAGTGCTAGAGCCCTAGCGGACACAGATACGCAGTATTTT.

V and J are TRBV13 and TRBJ2-2, with TRBD1 as a possible D gene (6 bases). The germline V gene encodes CDR1 PRHDT and CDR2 FYEKMQ (reference sequence). CDR3 size: 15 residues. The ends were cut back, 2 bases at V and 6 bases at J, with 13 bases in the middle. The CDR3 loop is CASSLLSGASGELFF. CDR3 sequence (DNA): TGTGCCAGCAGCTTATTGTCAGGGGCATCCGGGGAGCTGTTTTTT.

The V call is TRBV7-9, the J call TRBJ1-2; a possible D gene is TRBD1 (5 bases). Germline assignment: CDR1 SEHNR and CDR2 FQNEAQ (reference sequence). CDR3 length equals 14 residues. Trimming left V 4 bases short and J 1 base short, with 10 bases between. As DNA, the CDR3 is TGTGCCAGCAGCTGGGGGGTAAATAACTATGGCTACACCTTC. It encodes CASSWGVNNYGYTF. The variable domain in full, completed from reference TRBV7-9 and TRBJ1-2, reads DTGVSQNPRHKITKRGQNVTFRCDPISEHNRLYWYRQTLGQGPEFLTYFQNEAQLEKSRLLSDRFSAERPKGSFSTLEIQRTEQGDSAMYLCASSWGVNNYGYTFGSGTRLTVV.

This clonotype was recorded a few times. CDR3 residues: CSARGGTDSGNTIYF. CDR3 in DNA: TGCAGTGCTAGAGGAGGGACAGACTCTGGAAACACCATATATTTT. The chain uses TRBV20-1 and TRBJ1-3; 7 bases agree with TRBD1. This CDR3 contains 15 residues. CDR1 and CDR2 (germline): DFQATT, SNEGSKA (reference sequence). J gave up 0 bases and V 1 base, and 3 bases lay outside the gene matches.

The V call is TRBV6-5, the J call TRBJ2-7; 9 nucleotides align to TRBD1. The CDR3 sequence is 16 residues long. The germline V gene has CDR1 MNHEY and CDR2 SVGAGI. Trimming cost V 4 bases and J 3 bases; bases outside gene matches: 10. This CDR3 is CASSSEARDRVYEQYF. CDR3 DNA sequence: TGTGCCAGCAGTTCCGAAGCCCGGGACAGGGTCTACGAGCAGTACTTC.

This clonotype showed up just a few times. The V gene is TRBV5-1, the J gene TRBJ2-1; D possibly corresponds to TRBD1 (5 bases). The CDR3 sequence is 15 residues long. V shed 0 bases and J shed 9 bases, with 16 bases lying between them. From germline, CDR1 is SGHRS and CDR2 YFSETQ. CDR3 amino acids: CASSLGPQVDTEQFF. The CDR3 DNA reads TGCGCCAGCAGCTTGGGACCACAGGTGGATACTGAGCAGTTCTTC.

The chain combines TRBV29-1 with TRBJ2-7; 10 bases are shared with TRBD1. This CDR3 region has 16 residues. Germline CDR1 and CDR2: SQVTM and ANQGSEA. The junction had 14 bases not matched to a gene; V was cut back by 0 bases and J by 9 bases. The CDR3 coding sequence is TGCAGCGTTGAAGATCTGCAGGCGGGACAGGGGCCTGGGCAGTACTTC. As protein: CSVEDLQAGQGPGQYF.

Only a few counts were recorded for this clonotype. This chain connects TRBV15 to TRBJ2-3, with TRBD1 identical over 10 bases. CDR3 length: 13 amino acids. V trimming: 11 bases; J trimming: 7 bases; junction bases outside the gene matches: 9. Per germline, CDR1 LNHNV and CDR2 YYDKDF (reference sequence). Here the CDR3 reads CASRTGGGYTQYF. CDR3 DNA: TGTGCCTCAAGGACAGGGGGTGGATATACGCAGTATTTT.

In its sample, this clonotype was seen a few times. The chain joins TRBV6-2 or TRBV6-3 to TRBJ2-7; no firm D call. V lost 5 bases to trimming and J lost 5 bases, with 10 bases between them. Germline CDR1 MNHEY, CDR2 SVGEGT. The CDR3 length is 12 residues. The CDR3 here is CASSRGGNEQYF. The CDR3 region has the DNA TGTGCCAGCAGTAGAGGCGGAAACGAGCAGTACTTC.

CDR3 sequence: CSVEGDTGTIETQYF. In DNA, the CDR3 is TGCAGCGTTGAAGGAGATACCGGGACAATTGAGACCCAGTACTTC. This chain joins TRBV29-1 and TRBJ2-5; the D gene is possibly TRBD1 (6 bases). V dropped 1 base and J dropped 5 bases, with 17 bases sitting between them. This CDR3 contains 15 residues. Germline V gene sequence: CDR1 SQVTM, CDR2 ANQGSEA.

V is TRBV3-1 and J is TRBJ2-1, with D possibly being TRBD1 (6 bases). Trimming stripped 4 bases from V and 6 bases from J, with 16 bases between. Germline values: CDR1 LGHDT, CDR2 YNNKEL (reference sequence). CDR3 length equals 15 residues. DNA for the CDR3: TGTGCCAGCAGCCGGGGACGCCCAGGGGCCAATGAGCAGTTCTTC. It yields the protein CASSRGRPGANEQFF.

A single count supports this clonotype. The J gene is TRBJ2-7, the V gene TRBV28; no clear D. The ends were cut back, 6 bases at V and 10 bases at J, with 22 bases in the middle. Germline values: CDR1 MDHEN, CDR2 SYDVKM. This CDR3 spans 14 amino acids. CDR3 DNA sequence: TGTGCCAGCAGCCGCCTTTCGACTGCCAGTACCCAGTACTTC. Translation: CASSRLSTASTQYF.

The chain is built from TRBV29-1 and TRBJ2-3; unclear D gene. Between the trimmed V and J ends, which lost 0 bases and 3 bases, there was a span of 13 bases. The germline V gene encodes CDR1 SQVTM and CDR2 ANQGSEA. This CDR3 has 15 residues. The CDR3 DNA is TGCAGCGTTGAAGATCCCAGCGAGCAAACAGATACGCAGTATTTT. This gives the protein CSVEDPSEQTDTQYF.

In this sample, this clonotype turned up a few times. The genes are TRBV28 and TRBJ2-1; D perhaps matches TRBD2 (6 bases). Germline V CDR1 and CDR2: MDHEN, SYDVKM. Trimming stripped 8 bases from V and 7 bases from J, with 21 bases between. The CDR3 runs 15 residues. The CDR3 here is CASGFRRALGNEQFF. CDR3 DNA sequence: TGTGCCAGCGGCTTTCGGAGGGCCCTGGGGAATGAGCAGTTCTTC.

The chain recombines TRBV20-1 with TRBJ2-4; D gene uncertain. Germline CDR1 reads DFQATT; CDR2 reads SNEGSKA (reference sequence). V was shortened by 6 bases and J by 0 bases, with 12 bases between the two germline ends. This CDR3 has 14 residues. CDR3 bases: TGCAGTGCCATCAGAGAGGTAGCCAAAAACATTCAGTACTTC. It specifies CSAIREVAKNIQYF.